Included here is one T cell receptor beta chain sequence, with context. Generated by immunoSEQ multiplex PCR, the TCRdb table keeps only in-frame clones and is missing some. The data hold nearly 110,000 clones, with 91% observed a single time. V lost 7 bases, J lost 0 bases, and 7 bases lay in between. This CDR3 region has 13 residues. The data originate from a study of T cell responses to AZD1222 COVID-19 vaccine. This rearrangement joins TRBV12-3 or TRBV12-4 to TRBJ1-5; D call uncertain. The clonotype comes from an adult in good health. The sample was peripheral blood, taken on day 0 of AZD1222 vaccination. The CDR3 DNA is TGTGCCAGCACCCGGAATAGCAATCAGCCCCAGCATTTT. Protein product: CASTRNSNQPQHF.